The clone carrying this T cell receptor beta chain was counted only a few times. Its antigen is undetermined. Germline values: CDR1 LGHDT, CDR2 YNNKEL (reference sequence). This CDR3 contains 12 residues. V was trimmed by 1 base and J by 11 bases, leaving 11 bases between them. This sample is drawn from a study of T cells after yellow fever vaccination. General study findings and limits: Reappearing after the booster were most of the clones from primary vaccination (about 95% CD4, 88% CD8). Peaking faster, on day 5 versus 15, the secondary response was nonetheless weaker.

For TCR, cDNA came from 5'RACE template switching, which added a universal primer site and UMIs. TCRdb re-called the 5' RACE reads with MiXCR, one entry per CDR3 protein. The repertoire holds 350,000 or so distinct CDR3 sequences, with 7% to 10% as singletons. This TCR was sampled from a man aged 18 to 35 who received the YFV17D yellow fever vaccine. The sequencing used PBMCs, collected 45 days after the first yellow fever vaccination. The chain recombines TRBV3-1 with TRBJ1-1, with unresolved D. CDR3 DNA: TGTGCCAGCAGCCAAGGTGTCGGTCCTGCTTTCTTT. This gives the protein CASSQGVGPAFF.